A selection of T cell receptor beta chains follows, all from one sample in a study of identifying expanded T cells in peripheral blood. This table comes from immunoSEQ multiplex PCR, and its TCRdb copy is limited to in-frame clones, with some not included. The repertoire holds fewer than 85,000 clones, with just under 85% as singletons. The sample taken for sequencing was blood. These receptors were collected from a person between 18 and 75 years old in good health. Each CDR3 is given without its conserved first and last residue. D genes are given only for firm matches.

.	TRBV19	ASSQGRNMYQPQH
.	TRBV15	ATSQLGSRSTDTQY
.	TRBV5-1	ASSLAQGQKAYGYT
TRBD1	TRBV6-5	ASSRPQGAEGYT
.	TRBV2	ASSPSLPTGELF
.	TRBV29-1	SVDGRDIARNTNTGELF
.	TRBV5-1	ASSLVGKSTDTQY
TRBD1	TRBV11-2	ASSRDRGYTGELF
.	TRBV27	ASSTYNEQF
.	TRBV25-1	ASSEGWVGVTETQY
TRBD2	TRBV28	ASTRLASGRLGTGELF
TRBD2	TRBV27	ASSLETSGYNEQF
.	TRBV29-1	SADSSGANVLT
TRBD2	TRBV9	ASSVEASGRVEQY
TRBD2	TRBV28	ASSVTSAAYEQY
.	TRBV14	ASSPSGPGHTSRAYNEQF
.	TRBV6-5	ASSYSTNVDTQY
.	TRBV21-1	ASSKALVNIQY
.	TRBV10-3	ATRVSGELF
.	TRBV6-5	ASSYSAGVDTEAF
.	TRBV7-8	ASSADHGSYNEQF
.	TRBV7-2	ASSLERTGELF
.	TRBV6-5	ASSYSRRGYGYT
.	TRBV19	ASSIPREMTEAF
TRBD1	TRBV13	ASSSPGQGVYEQY
TRBD2	TRBV7-9	ASSLPTSGSITDTQY
.	TRBV7-2	ASSLGASAANYGYT
.	TRBV18	ASSIMGGTNEKLF
.	TRBV29-1	SVDTYNEQF